Listed below are T cell receptor beta chains from one sample, sequenced in a study of blood T cell repertoires in COVID-19. Repertoires were generated with immunoSEQ multiplex PCR, while TCRdb's copy carries only in-frame clones and drops some. The top ten hold roughly 8.2% of the sample, which has 150,000 to 200,000 clones, 75% to 90% seen once. The sequencing input was peripheral blood. All receptors derive from a woman aged 55-70 years with acute or convalescent COVID-19. CDR3s include the opening cysteine and the closing phenylalanine or tryptophan. D genes are given only for firm matches. Rows give clone size only sometimes, using once, few, many, or a class for an expanded clone.

>TRBD2|few|TRBV7-9|TRBJ2-5
TGTGCCAGCAGCTACCCGAGCGGGGGCGGAGAGACCCAGTACTTC
CASSYPSGGGETQYF
>TRBD2|.|TRBV3-1/TRBV3-2|TRBJ2-1
TGTGCCAGCAGCCAAGAGGCGGGAGGGAACAATGAGCAGTTCTTC
CASSQEAGGNNEQFF
>.|.|TRBV20-1|TRBJ1-5
TGCAGTGCTAGTGGCTGGGGCAGGGAGGATTTT
CSASGWGREDF
>TRBD2|.|TRBV7-8|TRBJ2-1
TGTGCCAGCAATCGGGACAGGGCCCTAGCGGGAGGGCATGAGCAGTTCTTC
CASNRDRALAGGHEQFF
>.|.|TRBV27|TRBJ1-2
TGTGCCAGCAGTCCGGGACTTATCGCGAATGGCTACACCTTC
CASSPGLIANGYTF
>TRBD2|.|TRBV11-3|TRBJ2-1
TGTGCCAGCAGCCCCAGACTAGCGGGAGTTTCTGAGCAGTTCTTC
CASSPRLAGVSEQFF
>.|.|TRBV24-1|TRBJ2-2
TGTGCCACCAGTGGTGGCGGTTACACCGGGGAGCTGTTTTTT
CATSGGGYTGELFF
>.|.|TRBV19|TRBJ1-5
TGTGCCAGTAGTCCCGAGGGGGGAGGGGGGTACCAGCCCCAGCATTTT
CASSPEGGGGYQPQHF
>TRBD1|.|TRBV6-5|TRBJ1-2
TGTGCCAGCACCGGGGACAGCGGTTATGGCTACACCTTC
CASTGDSGYGYTF
>.|.|TRBV6-1|TRBJ1-2
TGTGCCAGCAGAGAATTAGGTGGGGGGGGCGAGACTGGCTACACCTTC
CASRELGGGGETGYTF
>.|.|TRBV23-1|TRBJ2-5
TGCGCCAGCAGTCACGAGAGGCAAGAGACCCAGTACTTC
CASSHERQETQYF
>.|.|TRBV7-8|TRBJ1-2
TGTGCCAGCAGCTTAGCGGGCAGTGAGGGCTACACCTTC
CASSLAGSEGYTF
>.|.|TRBV29-1|TRBJ1-3
TGCAGCGTCAGGGCGGCTGGAAACACCATATATTTT
CSVRAAGNTIYF
>.|.|TRBV10-3|TRBJ2-3
TGTGCCATCCGTTCAGGGGTCACAGATACGCAGTATTTT
CAIRSGVTDTQYF
>.|.|TRBV6-5|TRBJ2-6
TGTGCCAGCAGTACTGGGACTGCTGGGGCCAACGTCCTGACTTTC
CASSTGTAGANVLTF
>.|.|TRBV5-4|TRBJ1-6
TGTGCCAGCAGCTTGGACTTTACACCCCTCCACTTT
CASSLDFTPLHF
>.|.|TRBV24-1|TRBJ2-3
TGTGCCACCAGTGACCCTCTACTAGCAGAGGGCACAGATACGCAGTATTTT
CATSDPLLAEGTDTQYF
>.|.|TRBV6-6|TRBJ1-1
TGTGCCAGCAGTTACCCACCGACAAATCCTGAAGCTTTCTTT
CASSYPPTNPEAFF
>.|.|TRBV6-5|TRBJ1-5
TGTGCCAGCAGGGAGGGCCCGCAAGCCCAGCATTTT
CASREGPQAQHF